The 8 T cell receptor beta chains below come from one sample, sequenced in a study of blood T cell repertoires in COVID-19. Produced via immunoSEQ multiplex PCR; TCRdb's table is partial and in-frame only. This sample has around 70,000 clones, with approximately 92% found just once. The sequencing input was peripheral blood. Receptor source: an older man with acute or convalescent COVID-19.

The chain has TRBV27 and TRBJ2-7; D might be TRBD2 (7 bases). The CDR3 has 17 residues. CDR1 MNHEY and CDR2 SMNVEV come from the germline V gene (reference sequence). The ends were cut back, 6 bases at V and 0 bases at J, with 21 bases in the middle. CDR3 nucleotide sequence: TGTGCCAGCAGACACCCCGGGGAGGGGGGGCTCTCCTACGAGCAGTACTTC. It codes for CASRHPGEGGLSYEQYF.

The sample holds one count of this clone. DNA for the CDR3: TGTGCCAGTAGTCCCCAATCCACTGAAGCTTTCTTT. Protein product: CASSPQSTEAFF. The chain is built from TRBV19 and TRBJ1-1; D gene ambiguous. Germline lookup yields CDR1 LNHDA and CDR2 SQIVND (reference sequence). The CDR3 runs to 12 residues. V was clipped by 5 bases and J by 4 bases, with 8 bases between them. The full variable domain, its missing parts supplied by reference TRBV19 and TRBJ1-1, is DGGITQSPKYLFRKEGQNVTLSCEQNLNHDAMYWYRQDPGQGLRLIYYSQIVNDFQKGDIAEGYSVSREKKESFPLTVTSAQKNPTAFYLCASSPQSTEAFFGQGTRLTVV.

The J gene is TRBJ2-1, the V gene TRBV24-1; 8 bases match TRBD1. From germline, CDR1 is KGHDR and CDR2 SFDVKD. The ends lost 4 bases at V and 2 bases at J; junction bases unmatched: 6. This CDR3 is 16 amino acids long. CDR3 bases: TGTGCCACCAGTGACTCTGGGACAGGTACCTACAATGAGCAGTTCTTC. Residues: CATSDSGTGTYNEQFF.

The chain recombines TRBV5-8 with TRBJ1-1, with D maybe TRBD1 (6 bases). The CDR3 runs 19 residues. CDR1 and CDR2 from the germline V gene are SGHTS and YDEGEE. V lost 7 bases and J lost 0, with 28 bases in between. Here the CDR3 DNA reads TGTGCCAGCCCATCATCCGGGGGGGGCGAACTAACAATGAACACTGAAGCTTTCTTT. This codes for CASPSSGGGELTMNTEAFF.

V is TRBV6-6 and J is TRBJ2-7; 8 bases match TRBD1. Germline assignment: CDR1 MNHNY and CDR2 SVGAGI (reference sequence). CDR3 length: 14 amino acids. The V segment lost 8 bases and the J segment 5 bases; nucleotides outside the gene matches: 11. The CDR3 DNA sequence: TGTGCCAGCTCGACAGGGGTAAAGGGGCACGAGCAGTACTTC. Amino acids: CASSTGVKGHEQYF.

The genes are TRBV29-1 and TRBJ1-1; D uncertain. The germline gives CDR1 SQVTM, CDR2 ANQGSEA. The CDR3 contains 12 residues. V lost 7 bases to trimming and J lost 1 base, with 10 bases between them. CDR3 sequence reads: CSAVAWNTEAFF. Written as DNA, the CDR3 is TGCAGCGCAGTTGCGTGGAACACTGAAGCTTTCTTT.

V is TRBV4-1 and J is TRBJ2-7; tentative D call: TRBD2 (5 bases). Germline values: CDR1 MGHRA, CDR2 YSYEKL. V shed 4 bases and J shed 3 bases, with 16 bases lying between them. This CDR3 contains 15 residues. The CDR3 sequence: CASSPEILRGYEQYF. The CDR3 DNA is TGCGCCAGCAGCCCTGAGATTCTCCGGGGCTACGAGCAGTACTTC.

The V and J genes are TRBV28 and TRBJ1-5, with 12 nucleotides matching TRBD1. Germline CDR1 is MDHEN and CDR2 is SYDVKM. The CDR3 length is 16 residues. The V gene end was trimmed by 3 bases and the J gene end by 5 bases; junction bases not matched to a gene: 5. The CDR3 DNA reads TGTGCCAGCAGTTTGTACCGGGACAGGGGGCATCAGCCCCAGCATTTT. Its protein product is CASSLYRDRGHQPQHF.